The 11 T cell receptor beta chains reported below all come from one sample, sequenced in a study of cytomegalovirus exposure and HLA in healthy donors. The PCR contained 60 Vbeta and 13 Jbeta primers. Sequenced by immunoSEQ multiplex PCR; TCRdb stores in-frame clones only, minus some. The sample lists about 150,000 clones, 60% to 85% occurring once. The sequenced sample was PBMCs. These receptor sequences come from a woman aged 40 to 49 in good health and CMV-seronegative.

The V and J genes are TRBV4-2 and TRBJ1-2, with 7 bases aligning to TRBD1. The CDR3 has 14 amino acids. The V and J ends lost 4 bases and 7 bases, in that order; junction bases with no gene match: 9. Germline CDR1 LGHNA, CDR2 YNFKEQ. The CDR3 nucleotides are TGTGCCAGCAGCCCGACAGGACAGGAAGGTGGCTACACCTTC. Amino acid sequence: CASSPTGQEGGYTF.

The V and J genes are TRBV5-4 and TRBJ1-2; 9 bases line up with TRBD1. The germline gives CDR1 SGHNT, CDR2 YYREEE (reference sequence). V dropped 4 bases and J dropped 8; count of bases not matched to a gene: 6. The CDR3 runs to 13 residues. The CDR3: CASSADRGRGYTF. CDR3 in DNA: TGTGCCAGCAGCGCGGACAGGGGTCGAGGCTACACCTTC. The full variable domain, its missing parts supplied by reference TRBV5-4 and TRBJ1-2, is ETGVTQSPTHLIKTRGQQVTLRCSSQSGHNTVSWYQQALGQGPQFIFQYYREEENGRGNFPPRFSGLQFPNYSSELNVNALELDDSALYLCASSADRGRGYTFGSGTRLTVV.

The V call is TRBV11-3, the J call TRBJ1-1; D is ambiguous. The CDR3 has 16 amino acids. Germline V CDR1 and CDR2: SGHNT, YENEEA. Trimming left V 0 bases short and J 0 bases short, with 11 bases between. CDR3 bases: TGTGCCAGCAGCTTAGACCGTGGCAGGTTGAACACTGAAGCTTTCTTT. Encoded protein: CASSLDRGRLNTEAFF. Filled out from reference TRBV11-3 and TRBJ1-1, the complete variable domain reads EAGVVQSPRYKIIEKKQPVAFWCNPISGHNTLYWYLQNLGQGPELLIRYENEEAVDDSQLPKDRFSAERLKGVDSTLKIQPAELGDSAVYLCASSLDRGRLNTEAFFGQGTRLTVV.

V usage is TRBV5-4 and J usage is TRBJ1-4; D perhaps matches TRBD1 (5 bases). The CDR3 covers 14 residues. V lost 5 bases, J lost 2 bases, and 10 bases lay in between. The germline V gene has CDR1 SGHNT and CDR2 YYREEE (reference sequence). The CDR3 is CASRPGGTNEKLFF. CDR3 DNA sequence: TGTGCCAGCAGACCCGGGGGGACTAATGAAAAACTGTTTTTT.

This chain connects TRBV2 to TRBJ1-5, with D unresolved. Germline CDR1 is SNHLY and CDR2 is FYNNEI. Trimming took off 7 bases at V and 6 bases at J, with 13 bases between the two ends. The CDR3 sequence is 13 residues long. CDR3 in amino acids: CASTDLRGQPQHF. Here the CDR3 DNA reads TGTGCCAGCACGGATCTACGGGGTCAGCCCCAGCATTTT.

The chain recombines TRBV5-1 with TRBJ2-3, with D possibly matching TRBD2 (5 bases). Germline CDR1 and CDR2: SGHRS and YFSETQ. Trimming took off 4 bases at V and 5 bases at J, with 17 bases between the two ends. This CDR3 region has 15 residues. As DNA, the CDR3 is TGCGCCAGCAGCCGAGGAGACGCAGAGGGAGATACGCAGTATTTT. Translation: CASSRGDAEGDTQYF.

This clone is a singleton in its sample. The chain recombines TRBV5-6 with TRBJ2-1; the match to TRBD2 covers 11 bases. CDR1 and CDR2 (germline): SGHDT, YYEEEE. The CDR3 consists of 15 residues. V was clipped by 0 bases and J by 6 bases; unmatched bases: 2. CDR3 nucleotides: TGTGCCAGCAGCTTGGGGCTAGCGGGAGGCAATGAGCAGTTCTTC. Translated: CASSLGLAGGNEQFF.

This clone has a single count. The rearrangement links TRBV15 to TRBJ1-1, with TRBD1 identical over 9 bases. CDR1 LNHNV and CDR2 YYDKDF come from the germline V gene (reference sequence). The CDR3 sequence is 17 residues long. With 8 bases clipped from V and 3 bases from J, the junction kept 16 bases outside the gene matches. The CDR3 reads CATRLQGARTEYTEAFF. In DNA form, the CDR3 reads TGTGCCACCCGACTACAGGGGGCGAGGACGGAATACACTGAAGCTTTCTTT.

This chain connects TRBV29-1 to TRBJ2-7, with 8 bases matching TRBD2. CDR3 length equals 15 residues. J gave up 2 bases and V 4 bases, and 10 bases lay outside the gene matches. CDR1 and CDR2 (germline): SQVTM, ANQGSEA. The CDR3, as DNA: TGCAGCGTTGGACCTCGGGGGGGGAGGACCTACGAGCAGTACTTC. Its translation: CSVGPRGGRTYEQYF.

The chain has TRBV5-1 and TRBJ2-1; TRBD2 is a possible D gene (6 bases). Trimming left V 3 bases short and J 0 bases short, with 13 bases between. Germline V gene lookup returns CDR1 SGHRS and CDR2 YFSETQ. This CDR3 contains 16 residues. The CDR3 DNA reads TGCGCCAGCAGCTGGAGGGGCAGGAGCTCCTACAATGAGCAGTTCTTC. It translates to CASSWRGRSSYNEQFF.

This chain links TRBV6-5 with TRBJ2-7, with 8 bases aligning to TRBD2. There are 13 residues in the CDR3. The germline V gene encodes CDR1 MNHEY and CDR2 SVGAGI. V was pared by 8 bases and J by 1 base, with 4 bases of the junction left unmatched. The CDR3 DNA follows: TGTGCCAGCGCGCCGGGGGGGTCCTACGAGCAGTACTTC. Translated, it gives CASAPGGSYEQYF.